Below, one T cell receptor (beta chain) is given with its context. Antigen specificity is unknown. This specimen comes from a study of cytomegalovirus exposure and HLA in healthy donors. The PCR was carried out with 60 Vbeta primers and 13 Jbeta primers. Using immunoSEQ multiplex PCR, the repertoire was profiled, and TCRdb retains in-frame clones only, with some absent. The sample holds 150,000 to 200,000 clones, about 73% seen once. Study-wide results and limits: It was taken for granted in presence/absence analyses that sequencing depth across donors was roughly uniform.

Trimming at V came to 3 bases and at J to 4 bases, leaving 5 bases not matched to a gene. This CDR3 is 14 amino acids long. Germline V gene sequence: CDR1 PRHDT, CDR2 FYEKMQ (reference sequence). The V gene is TRBV13, the J gene TRBJ2-7, with 8 bases lining up with TRBD1. The sample consisted of PBMCs. The source of this sequence is a woman between 50 and 59 years old in good health and CMV-seropositive. This CDR3 is CASSFGTGAYEQYF. DNA of the CDR3: TGTGCCAGCAGCTTCGGGACAGGAGCATACGAGCAGTACTTC.